This T cell receptor (beta chain) was retrieved from a study of blood T cells in healthy people across ages. This clonotype was counted between two and nine times. This CDR3 comprises 14 residues. The V segment lost 4 bases and the J segment 7 bases; nucleotides outside the gene matches: 8. From germline, CDR1 is SGDLS and CDR2 YYNGEE. Together with a sample-barcoded 5' primer, a J-beta primer mix was included in a second PCR lasting roughly 6 to 12 cycles. TCRdb reprocessed the 5' RACE reads via MiXCR and lists one record per CDR3 protein. The repertoire holds over a million distinct CDR3 sequences, with less than 45% as singletons.

The genes are TRBV9 and TRBJ1-2, with 9 bases identical to TRBD1. This TCR was sampled from a woman aged 18-29 years in good health. Sequencing was performed on blood. CDR3 sequence: CASSRTGGVAGYTF. Written as DNA, the CDR3 is TGTGCCAGCAGCAGAACAGGGGGCGTTGCTGGCTACACCTTC.